The rows below give T cell receptor beta chains drawn from one sample of a study of T cells in Graves' hyperthyroidism and ophthalmopathy. TCRdb processed the multiplex PCR reads anew with MiXCR; each CDR3 protein has one entry. The sample consists of some 500,000 distinct CDR3 sequences, around an eighth of them appearing once. The sample comprised blood. The receptors were sampled from a woman between 18 and 29 years old with Graves' hyperthyroidism. The CDR3 runs from the conserved cysteine through the conserved F or W. The D gene is left open where the match is weak. Only part of the rows carry a size: once, few, many, or a class if the clone is expanded.

many	TRBD1	TRBV27	TRBJ1-4	TGTGCCAGCAGGACTACGGGACAGGGGTATAATGAAAAACTGTTTTTT	CASRTTGQGYNEKLFF
few	-	TRBV27	TRBJ1-2	TGTGCCAGCAGGGGGAACAGGGCACGTGGCTACACCTTC	CASRGNRARGYTF
many	-	TRBV12-3/TRBV12-4	TRBJ2-1	TGTGCCAGCAGTTCCCCCCGCGGGACCCCCTACAATGAGCAGTTCTTC	CASSSPRGTPYNEQFF
-	-	TRBV27	TRBJ2-2	TGTGCCAGCAGTTTAGGACAGTTCCCCAGGGAGCTGTTTTTT	CASSLGQFPRELFF
many	-	TRBV11-2	TRBJ2-1	TGTGCCAGCAGCTTAGAAGGGGGAGCGCAGGCTTACTACAATGAGCAGTTCTTC	CASSLEGGAQAYYNEQFF
many	-	TRBV18	TRBJ1-5	TGTGCCAGCACGACAGATAGCAATCAGCCCCAGCATTTT	CASTTDSNQPQHF
few	TRBD1	TRBV15	TRBJ1-6	TGTGCCACCAGCAGAGTGCGAACAGGGGGAAATTCACCCCTCCACTTT	CATSRVRTGGNSPLHF
-	-	TRBV19	TRBJ1-6	TGTGCCAGTAGTATACAGGGCCAGAATTCACCCCTCCACTTT	CASSIQGQNSPLHF
many	-	TRBV11-2	TRBJ2-1	TGTGCCAGCAGCTTCCCCTCCTCCTACAATGAGCAGTTCTTC	CASSFPSSYNEQFF
-	TRBD1	TRBV19	TRBJ2-7	TGTGCCAGCACCCCCGGGACAGGGAGCTACGAGCAGTACTTC	CASTPGTGSYEQYF
many	-	TRBV7-3	TRBJ1-1	TGTGCCAGCAGCAACACGCCGGGTGAAGCTTTCTTT	CASSNTPGEAFF
many	TRBD2	TRBV20-1	TRBJ2-5	TGCAGTGCTAGAGATGGTACCCTAGCGGGAGTGGACCAAGAGACCCAGTACTTC	CSARDGTLAGVDQETQYF
many	-	TRBV12-3/TRBV12-4	TRBJ2-1	TGTGCCAGCAGTTTCGGTATCAATGAGCAGTTCTTC	CASSFGINEQFF
many	-	TRBV20-1	TRBJ2-5	TGCAGTGCTAGAGACCCCCGACTAGTAACGGGGAAGACCCAGTACTTC	CSARDPRLVTGKTQYF
-	-	TRBV6-1	TRBJ1-2	TGTGCCAGCAGTGAACGATGGAATGGCTACACCTTC	CASSERWNGYTF
-	-	TRBV7-9	TRBJ2-5	TGTGCCAGCAGCCGGCGGAGTCTTGAAGAGACCCAGTACTTC	CASSRRSLEETQYF
-	-	TRBV5-1	TRBJ2-7	TGCGCCAGCAGCTTGTTGGTGACAGGGAGGTACGAGCAGTACTTC	CASSLLVTGRYEQYF
many	TRBD2	TRBV9	TRBJ2-7	TGTGCCAGCAGCCTTGGACTAGCGGGAGGCTCCTACGAGCAGTACTTC	CASSLGLAGGSYEQYF
many	-	TRBV12-3/TRBV12-4	TRBJ1-3	TGTGCCAGCAGGCTAAGGTTTGATGGAAACACCATATATTTT	CASRLRFDGNTIYF
many	-	TRBV7-9	TRBJ2-3	TGTGCCAGCAGCTTAAAACAGGACACAGATACGCAGTATTTT	CASSLKQDTDTQYF
few	TRBD1	TRBV5-1	TRBJ1-6	TGCGCCAGCAGCTTGAACGGGGGACAGTATAATTCACCCCTCCACTTT	CASSLNGGQYNSPLHF
-	-	TRBV6-1	TRBJ2-1	TGTGCCAGCAGCCAGTGGGGCGGAGGGGGAAATGAGCAGTTCTTC	CASSQWGGGGNEQFF
-	TRBD1	TRBV19	TRBJ1-3	TGTGCCAGTAGTGCCGGGACAGGGAGCTCTGGAAACACCATATATTTT	CASSAGTGSSGNTIYF
many	TRBD1	TRBV19	TRBJ2-7	TGTGCCAGTAGTAGCACCCGCCTGGGGACAGGGGTCTACGAGCAGTACTTC	CASSSTRLGTGVYEQYF
many	-	TRBV20-1	TRBJ2-3	TGCAGTGCTCTACTATCAGATACGCAGTATTTT	CSALLSDTQYF
-	-	TRBV13	TRBJ1-1	TGTGCCAGCAGCTACGGAAATCCACAGAACACTGAAGCTTTCTTT	CASSYGNPQNTEAFF
-	TRBD2	TRBV10-2	TRBJ2-1	TGCGCCAGCAGTGCGACTAGCGGCCCCTACAATGAGCAGTTCTTC	CASSATSGPYNEQFF
-	-	TRBV6-5	TRBJ1-5	TGTGCCAGCAGTTACGAAGCCGGGTTGAGTCAGCCCCAGCATTTT	CASSYEAGLSQPQHF
many	TRBD2	TRBV11-3	TRBJ2-1	TGTGCCAGCAGCTCGTGGACTAGCAAAGCCGATGAGCAGTTCTTC	CASSSWTSKADEQFF
few	-	TRBV10-2	TRBJ2-1	TGCGCCAGCAGTAATGGAGATAGTGAGCAGTTCTTC	CASSNGDSEQFF
many	TRBD2	TRBV3-1	TRBJ2-3	TGTGCCAGCAGCCAAGTGTATCTAGCGGGAGTCACAGATACGCAGTATTTT	CASSQVYLAGVTDTQYF
-	-	TRBV10-2	TRBJ1-5	TGCGCCAGCAGCGACTGGGACCGCAGATATCAGCCCCAGCATTTT	CASSDWDRRYQPQHF
many	TRBD1	TRBV5-8	TRBJ1-2	TGTGCCAGCAGCTTGGGAGGGGGCAGCGTCTATGGCTACACCTTC	CASSLGGGSVYGYTF
many	-	TRBV19	TRBJ1-1	TGTGCCAGTAGTATTCGGCCTCGGAACTCTGAAGCTTTCTTT	CASSIRPRNSEAFF
many	-	TRBV20-1	TRBJ2-3	TGCAGTGCTAGCCCCCCAAGGGGCCCAGATACGCAGTATTTT	CSASPPRGPDTQYF
few	TRBD1	TRBV29-1	TRBJ2-7	TGCAGCGTTGATAGGACAGGGGGGTACGAGCAGTACTTC	CSVDRTGGYEQYF
-	-	TRBV10-3	TRBJ2-3	TGTGCCATCAGGGACGGCTCCTCTAGCACAGATACGCAGTATTTT	CAIRDGSSSTDTQYF
once	-	TRBV5-1	TRBJ2-1	TGCGCCAGCAGCTTGGGCCCGGGCGGAAGGGCCGATGAGCAGTTCTTC	CASSLGPGGRADEQFF
-	-	TRBV20-1	TRBJ2-7	TGCAGTGCTAGACAGGGACTCGGCTCCTACGAGCAGTACTTC	CSARQGLGSYEQYF
-	-	TRBV14	TRBJ1-2	TGTGCCAGCAGCGCACACACTACTAACTATGGCTACACCTTC	CASSAHTTNYGYTF
many	-	TRBV9	TRBJ1-2	TGTGCCAGCAGCGTAGGAACCACATATGGCTACACCTTC	CASSVGTTYGYTF
many	TRBD2	TRBV7-6	TRBJ2-5	TGTGCCAGCAGCTTAAGTATCCGGGTAGCGGGCGCGACACAAGAGACCCAGTACTTC	CASSLSIRVAGATQETQYF
few	-	TRBV5-1	TRBJ1-2	TGCGCCAGCAGCTTCCTAGGGGGATCGTCCTATGGCTATGGCTACACCTTC	CASSFLGGSSYGYGYTF
many	TRBD2	TRBV6-1	TRBJ2-3	TGTGCCAGCAGGTGGGAGGGCAGCGTTAGGCAGTATTTT	CASRWEGSVRQYF
few	TRBD1	TRBV10-1	TRBJ1-5	TGCGCCAGCCTCCGGGACAGGGGACAGCCCCAGCATTTT	CASLRDRGQPQHF
few	TRBD2	TRBV9	TRBJ2-1	TGTGCCAGCAGCGTTCACGCGGGAGGCAGAAATGAGCAGTTCTTC	CASSVHAGGRNEQFF
few	TRBD2	TRBV11-2	TRBJ2-1	TGTGCCAGCAGCCATCTAGCGGGAGGGGGCAATGAGCAGTTCTTC	CASSHLAGGGNEQFF
few	-	TRBV7-9	TRBJ1-6	TGTGCCAGCAGCTTAAGAGTGGGTGGGGCAGGGGAAGAAGGTTCACCCCTCCACTTT	CASSLRVGGAGEEGSPLHF
many	-	TRBV2	TRBJ1-2	TGTGCCAGCAGTAACTCGGGACTCCCCGGGGATGGCTACACCTTC	CASSNSGLPGDGYTF
-	-	TRBV12-5	TRBJ1-3	TGTGCTAGTGGTTTGTTCGTAGGGACCTTAGAAGGGACCATATATTTT	CASGLFVGTLEGTIYF
many	TRBD1	TRBV3-1	TRBJ2-7	TGTGCCAGCAGCCACAGACCCGGGACAGGGACCTACGAGCAGTACTTC	CASSHRPGTGTYEQYF
-	TRBD2	TRBV6-1	TRBJ2-3	TGTGCCAGCAGTCCCGGACTAGGAACTACATACACAGATACGCAGTATTTT	CASSPGLGTTYTDTQYF
-	-	TRBV7-2	TRBJ2-5	TGTGCCAGCAGCTTAGACCCCCGAGAAGAGACCCAGTACTTC	CASSLDPREETQYF
many	-	TRBV28	TRBJ1-1	TGTGCCAGCAGTTTGACGGTCCCCAGGGACACTGAAGCTTTCTTT	CASSLTVPRDTEAFF
few	-	TRBV12-3/TRBV12-4	TRBJ1-4	TGTGCCAGCAGTCCCGAGGGGCTACATGAAAAACTGTTTTTT	CASSPEGLHEKLFF
many	-	TRBV11-3	TRBJ1-4	TGTGCCAGCAGCAGGTTAGAAACGGATGAAAAACTGTTTTTT	CASSRLETDEKLFF
many	-	TRBV15	TRBJ1-2	TGTGCCACCAGCCCTTCGGGGACGGACTATGGCTACACCTTC	CATSPSGTDYGYTF
many	-	TRBV10-1	TRBJ2-1	TGCGCCAGCAGTGATGCAGGGACTTACAATGAGCAGTTCTTC	CASSDAGTYNEQFF
many	TRBD1	TRBV9	TRBJ1-1	TGTGCCAGCAGCAGCGGGACAGGGACACTTAATGAAGCTTTCTTT	CASSSGTGTLNEAFF
few	-	TRBV7-2	TRBJ2-6	TGTGCCAGCAACTTAGAGGGATCTGGGGCCAACGTCCTGACTTTC	CASNLEGSGANVLTF